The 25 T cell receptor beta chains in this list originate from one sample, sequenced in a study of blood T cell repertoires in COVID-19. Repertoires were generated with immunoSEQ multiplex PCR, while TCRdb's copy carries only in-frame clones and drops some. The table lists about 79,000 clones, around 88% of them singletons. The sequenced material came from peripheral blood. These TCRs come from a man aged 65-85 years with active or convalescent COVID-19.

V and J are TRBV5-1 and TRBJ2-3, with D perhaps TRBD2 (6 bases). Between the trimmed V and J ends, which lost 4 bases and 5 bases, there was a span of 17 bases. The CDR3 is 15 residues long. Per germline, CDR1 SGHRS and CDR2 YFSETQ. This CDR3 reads CASSPGLNVVDTQYF. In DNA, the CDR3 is TGCGCCAGCAGCCCGGGACTCAATGTGGTAGATACGCAGTATTTT.

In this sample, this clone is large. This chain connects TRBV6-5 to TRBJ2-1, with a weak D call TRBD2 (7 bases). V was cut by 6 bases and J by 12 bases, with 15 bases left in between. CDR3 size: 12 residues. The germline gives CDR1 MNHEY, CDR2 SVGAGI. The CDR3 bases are TGTGCCAGCAGCGGGGGGCTTTTACGGCAGTTCTTC. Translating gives CASSGGLLRQFF.

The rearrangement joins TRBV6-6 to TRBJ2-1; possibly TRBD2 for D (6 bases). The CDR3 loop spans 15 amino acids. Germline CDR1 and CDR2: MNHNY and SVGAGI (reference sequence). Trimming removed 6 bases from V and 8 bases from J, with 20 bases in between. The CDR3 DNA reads TGTGCCAGCAGGGTACAGCGGAGGGACGTGGATGAGCAGTTCTTC. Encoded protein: CASRVQRRDVDEQFF.

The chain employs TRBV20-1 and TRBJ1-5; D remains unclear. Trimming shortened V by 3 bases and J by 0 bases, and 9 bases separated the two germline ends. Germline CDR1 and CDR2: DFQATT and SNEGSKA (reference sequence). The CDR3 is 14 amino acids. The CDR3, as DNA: TGCAGTGCTAGTCTCCGGGGTAGCAATCAGCCCCAGCATTTT. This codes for CSASLRGSNQPQHF.

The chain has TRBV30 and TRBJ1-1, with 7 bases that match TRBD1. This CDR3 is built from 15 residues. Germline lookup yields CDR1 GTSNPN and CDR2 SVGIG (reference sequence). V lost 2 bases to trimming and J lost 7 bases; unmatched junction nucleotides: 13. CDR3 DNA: TGTGCCTGGAGTTCGACGGACAGGTTCGGGGGTGAAGCTTTCTTT. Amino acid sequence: CAWSSTDRFGGEAFF.

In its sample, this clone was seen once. In DNA form, the CDR3 reads TGTGCCACCAGTGATCGGGACAGGGTTGGGGGCTACACCTTC. Protein sequence: CATSDRDRVGGYTF. The chain joins TRBV24-1 to TRBJ1-2, with 9 bases lining up with TRBD1. This CDR3 comprises 14 residues. After removal of 3 bases from V and 8 bases from J, the junction contained 6 bases not matched to a gene. The germline V gene has CDR1 KGHDR and CDR2 SFDVKD.

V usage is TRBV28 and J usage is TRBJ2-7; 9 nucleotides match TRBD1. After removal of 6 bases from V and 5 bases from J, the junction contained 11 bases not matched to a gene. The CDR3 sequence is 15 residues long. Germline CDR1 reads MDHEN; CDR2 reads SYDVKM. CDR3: CASRYPGQGPHEQYF. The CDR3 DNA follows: TGTGCCAGCAGATACCCGGGACAGGGTCCGCACGAGCAGTACTTC. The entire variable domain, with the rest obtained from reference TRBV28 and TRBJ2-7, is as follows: DVKVTQSSRYLVKRTGEKVFLECVQDMDHENMFWYRQDPGLGLRLIYFSYDVKMKEKGDIPEGYSVSREKKERFSLILESASTNQTSMYLCASRYPGQGPHEQYFGPGTRLTVT.

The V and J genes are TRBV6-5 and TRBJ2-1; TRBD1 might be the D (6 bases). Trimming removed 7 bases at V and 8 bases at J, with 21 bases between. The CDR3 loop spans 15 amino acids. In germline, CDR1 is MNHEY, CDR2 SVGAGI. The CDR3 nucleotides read TGTGCCAGCATATTCCAGGGGTACGTAGGGGATGAGCAGTTCTTC. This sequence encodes CASIFQGYVGDEQFF.

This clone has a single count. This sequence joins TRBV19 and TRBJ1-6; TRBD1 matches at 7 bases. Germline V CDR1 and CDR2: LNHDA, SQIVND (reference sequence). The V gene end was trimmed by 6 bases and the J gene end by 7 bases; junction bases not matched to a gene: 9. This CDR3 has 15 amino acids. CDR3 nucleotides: TGTGCCAGTAGAGAGGCCGGGACAGCCAATTCACCCCTCCACTTT. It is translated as CASREAGTANSPLHF.

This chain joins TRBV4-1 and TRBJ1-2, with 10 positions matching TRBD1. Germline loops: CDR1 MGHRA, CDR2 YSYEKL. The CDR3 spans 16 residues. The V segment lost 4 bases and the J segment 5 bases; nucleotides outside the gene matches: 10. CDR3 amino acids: CASSPKEPGQGYGYTF. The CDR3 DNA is TGCGCCAGCAGCCCCAAAGAACCGGGACAGGGGTATGGCTACACCTTC.

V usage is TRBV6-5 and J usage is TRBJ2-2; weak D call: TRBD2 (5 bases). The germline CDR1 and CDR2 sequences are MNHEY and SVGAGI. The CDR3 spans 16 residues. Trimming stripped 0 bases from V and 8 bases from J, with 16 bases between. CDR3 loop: CASSYSRRLNKGELFF. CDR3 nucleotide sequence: TGTGCCAGCAGTTACTCCAGGAGACTAAACAAGGGGGAGCTGTTTTTT.

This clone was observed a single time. Here the CDR3 DNA reads TGTGCCAGCAGCCCCCGGACTAGCGCTACCTACAATGAGCAGTTCTTC. Residues: CASSPRTSATYNEQFF. The chain combines TRBV7-3 with TRBJ2-1; 9 nucleotides line up with TRBD2. Unmatched junction bases numbered 7, after V lost 5 bases and J lost 2 bases. This CDR3 is built from 16 residues. Germline V CDR1 and CDR2: SGHTA, FQGTGA.

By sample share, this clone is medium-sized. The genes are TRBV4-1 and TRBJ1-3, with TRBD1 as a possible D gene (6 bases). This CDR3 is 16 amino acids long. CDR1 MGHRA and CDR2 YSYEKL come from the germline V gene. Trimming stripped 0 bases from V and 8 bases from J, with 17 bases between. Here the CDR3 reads CASSQDQGTVEYTIYF. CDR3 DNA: TGCGCCAGCAGCCAAGATCAGGGGACGGTGGAGTACACCATATATTTT.

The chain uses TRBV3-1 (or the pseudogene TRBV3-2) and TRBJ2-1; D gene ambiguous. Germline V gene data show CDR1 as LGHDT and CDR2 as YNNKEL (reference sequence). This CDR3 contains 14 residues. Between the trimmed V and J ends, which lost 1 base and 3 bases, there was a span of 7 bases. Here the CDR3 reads CASSQGTGYNEQFF. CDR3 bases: TGTGCCAGCAGCCAAGGTACGGGCTACAATGAGCAGTTCTTC.

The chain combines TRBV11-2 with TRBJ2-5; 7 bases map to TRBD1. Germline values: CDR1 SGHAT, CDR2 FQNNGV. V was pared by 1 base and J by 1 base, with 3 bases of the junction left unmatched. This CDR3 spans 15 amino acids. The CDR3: CASSLGGGVQETQYF. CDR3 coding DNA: TGTGCCAGCAGCTTAGGAGGGGGCGTCCAAGAGACCCAGTACTTC.

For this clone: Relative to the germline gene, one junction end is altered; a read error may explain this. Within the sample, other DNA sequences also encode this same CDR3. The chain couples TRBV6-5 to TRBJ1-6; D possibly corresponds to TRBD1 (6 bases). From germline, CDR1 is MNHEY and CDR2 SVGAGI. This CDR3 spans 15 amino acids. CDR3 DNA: TGTGCCAGCTCTCCACAGACAGGCCTGAATTCACCCCTTCACTTT. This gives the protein CASSPQTGLNSPLHF.

CDR3 sequence reads: CASSYIRGSYNEQFF. Written as DNA, the CDR3 is TGTGCCAGCAGCTACATCAGGGGCTCCTACAATGAGCAGTTCTTC. The chain recombines TRBV7-8 with TRBJ2-1; a possible D gene is TRBD1 (6 bases). Germline V gives CDR1 SGHVS, CDR2 FQNEAQ. The CDR3 contains 15 residues. V was clipped by 4 bases and J by 0 bases, with 10 bases between them.

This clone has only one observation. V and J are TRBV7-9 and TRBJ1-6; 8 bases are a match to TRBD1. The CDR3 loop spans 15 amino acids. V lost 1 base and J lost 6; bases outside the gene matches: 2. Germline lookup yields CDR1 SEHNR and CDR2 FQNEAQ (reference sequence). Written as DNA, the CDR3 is TGTGCCAGCAGCTTAGAAGGACAGGGTAATTCACCCCTCCACTTT. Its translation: CASSLEGQGNSPLHF. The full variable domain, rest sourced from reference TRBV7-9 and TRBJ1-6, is DTGVSQNPRHKITKRGQNVTFRCDPISEHNRLYWYRQTLGQGPEFLTYFQNEAQLEKSRLLSDRFSAERPKGSFSTLEIQRTEQGDSAMYLCASSLEGQGNSPLHFGNGTRLTVT.

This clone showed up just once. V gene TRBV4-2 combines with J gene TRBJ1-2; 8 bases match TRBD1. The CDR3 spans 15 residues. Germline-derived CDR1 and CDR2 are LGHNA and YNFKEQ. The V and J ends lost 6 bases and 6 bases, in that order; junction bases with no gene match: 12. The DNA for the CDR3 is TGTGCCAGCAGTCAGTTTTCAGGGGGCGGTGATGGCTACACCTTC. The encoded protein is CASSQFSGGGDGYTF.

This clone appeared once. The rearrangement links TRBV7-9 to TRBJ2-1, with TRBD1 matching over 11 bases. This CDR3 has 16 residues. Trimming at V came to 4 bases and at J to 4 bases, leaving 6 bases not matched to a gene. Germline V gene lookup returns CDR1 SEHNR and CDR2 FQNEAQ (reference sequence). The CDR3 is CASSSGGQGVYNEQFF. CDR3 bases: TGTGCCAGCAGCTCTGGGGGACAGGGGGTTTACAATGAGCAGTTCTTC.

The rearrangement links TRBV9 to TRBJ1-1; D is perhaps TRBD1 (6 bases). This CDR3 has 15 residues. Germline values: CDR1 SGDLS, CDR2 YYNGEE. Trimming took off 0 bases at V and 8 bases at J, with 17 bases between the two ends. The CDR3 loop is CASSVAPTGQAEAFF. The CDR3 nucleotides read TGTGCCAGCAGCGTAGCTCCGACAGGCCAAGCGGAAGCTTTCTTT.

The CDR3 here is CASSLEFASGSGNEQFF. The CDR3 coding sequence is TGCGCCAGCAGCTTGGAGTTTGCTAGCGGGAGTGGCAATGAGCAGTTCTTC. This chain connects TRBV5-1 to TRBJ2-1, with 10 bases that match TRBD2. The germline V gene has CDR1 SGHRS and CDR2 YFSETQ. J was trimmed by 6 bases and V by 0 bases; bases with no gene match: 9. The CDR3 loop spans 17 amino acids.

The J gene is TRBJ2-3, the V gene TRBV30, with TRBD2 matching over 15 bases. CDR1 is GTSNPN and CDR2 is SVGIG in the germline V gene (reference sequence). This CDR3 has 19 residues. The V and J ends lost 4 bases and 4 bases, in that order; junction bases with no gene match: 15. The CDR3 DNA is TGTGCCTGGAACCCGTGGACTAGCGGGAGGGCCGGGCAGGCAGATACGCAGTATTTT. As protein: CAWNPWTSGRAGQADTQYF.

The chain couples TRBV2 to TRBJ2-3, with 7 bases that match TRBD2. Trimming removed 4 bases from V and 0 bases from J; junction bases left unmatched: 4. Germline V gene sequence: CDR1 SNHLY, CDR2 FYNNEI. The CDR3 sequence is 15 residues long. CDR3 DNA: TGTGCCAGCAGTGCACTAGCGACTAGCACAGATACGCAGTATTTT. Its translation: CASSALATSTDTQYF.

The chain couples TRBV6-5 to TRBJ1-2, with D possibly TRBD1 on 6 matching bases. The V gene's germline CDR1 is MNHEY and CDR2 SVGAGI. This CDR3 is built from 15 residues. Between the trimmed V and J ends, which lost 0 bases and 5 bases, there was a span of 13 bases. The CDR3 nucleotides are TGTGCCAGCAGTTACTCGAGCCGGCAGGGGTATGGCTACACCTTC. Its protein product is CASSYSSRQGYGYTF.